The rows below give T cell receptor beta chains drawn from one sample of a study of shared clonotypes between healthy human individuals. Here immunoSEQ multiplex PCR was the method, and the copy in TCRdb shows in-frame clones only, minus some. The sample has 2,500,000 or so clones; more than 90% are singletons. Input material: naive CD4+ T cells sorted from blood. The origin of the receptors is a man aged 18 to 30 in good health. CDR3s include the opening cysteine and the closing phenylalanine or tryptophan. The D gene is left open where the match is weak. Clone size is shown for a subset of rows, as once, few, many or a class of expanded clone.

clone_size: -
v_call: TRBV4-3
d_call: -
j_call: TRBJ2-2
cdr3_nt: TGCGCCAGCAGCCAAGATGCTAACTTGAAGCTCGGGGAGCTGTTTTTT
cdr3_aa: CASSQDANLKLGELFF

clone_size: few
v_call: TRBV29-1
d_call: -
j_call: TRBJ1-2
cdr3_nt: TGCAGCGTTGAAGTTGTGTTAGGCTATGGCTACACCTTC
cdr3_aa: CSVEVVLGYGYTF

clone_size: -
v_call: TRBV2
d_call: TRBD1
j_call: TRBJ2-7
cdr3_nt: TGTGCCAGCAGTGGGGACAGGCAGAGGCAGTACTTC
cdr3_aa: CASSGDRQRQYF

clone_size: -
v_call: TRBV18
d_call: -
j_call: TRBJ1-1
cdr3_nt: TGTGCCAGCTCACCCGTGGTGGGGATGAACACTGAAGCTTTCTTT
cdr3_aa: CASSPVVGMNTEAFF

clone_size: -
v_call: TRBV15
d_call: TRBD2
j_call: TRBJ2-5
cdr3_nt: TGTGCCACCAGCAGAGGGACTAGCGGGGGGACCGACGGGACCCAGTACTTC
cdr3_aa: CATSRGTSGGTDGTQYF

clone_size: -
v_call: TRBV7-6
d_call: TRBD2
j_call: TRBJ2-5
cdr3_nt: TGTGCCAGCAGCTTCCTTAGCGGGGGGAAAGAGACCCAGTACTTC
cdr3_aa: CASSFLSGGKETQYF

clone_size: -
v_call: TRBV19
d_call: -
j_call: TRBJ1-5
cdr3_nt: TGTGCCAGTACCCTCCTGGGGGGTTATAGCAATCAGCCCCAGCATTTT
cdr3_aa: CASTLLGGYSNQPQHF

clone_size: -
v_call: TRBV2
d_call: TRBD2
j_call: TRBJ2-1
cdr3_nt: TGTGCCAGCAGTGAGGGAGGGTATGAGCAGTTCTTC
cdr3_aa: CASSEGGYEQFF

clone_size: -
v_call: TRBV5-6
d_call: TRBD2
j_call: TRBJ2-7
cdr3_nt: TGTGCCAGCAGCTTTGGGGACTGGGGACTAGCGACGTCCCGGTACGAGCAGTACTTC
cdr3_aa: CASSFGDWGLATSRYEQYF

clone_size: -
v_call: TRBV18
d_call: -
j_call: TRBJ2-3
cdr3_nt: TGTGCCAGCTCACGGGACCTCAGCACAGATACGCAGTATTTT
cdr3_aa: CASSRDLSTDTQYF

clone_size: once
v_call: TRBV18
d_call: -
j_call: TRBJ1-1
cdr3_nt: TGTGCCAGCTCACCAGAACGGGGCCCGAACACTGAAGCTTTCTTT
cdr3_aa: CASSPERGPNTEAFF

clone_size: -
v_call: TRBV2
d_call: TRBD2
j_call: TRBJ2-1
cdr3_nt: TGTGCCAGCAGCGAAAAGCGGGAGGGCTCGGGGAATGAGCAGTTCTTC
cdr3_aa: CASSEKREGSGNEQFF

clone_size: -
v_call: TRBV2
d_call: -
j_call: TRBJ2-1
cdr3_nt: TGTGCCAGCAGCGGGGGGCATGAGCAGTTCTTC
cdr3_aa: CASSGGHEQFF

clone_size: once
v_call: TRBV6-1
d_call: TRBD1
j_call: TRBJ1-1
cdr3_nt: TGTGCCAGCAGTGCCGGACAGGGGGCGATTAGGAACACTGAAGCTTTCTTT
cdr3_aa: CASSAGQGAIRNTEAFF

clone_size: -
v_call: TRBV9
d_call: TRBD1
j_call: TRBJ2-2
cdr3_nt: TGTGCCAGCAGCCTACAACAGGGGTTCACCGGGGAGCTGTTTTTT
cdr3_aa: CASSLQQGFTGELFF

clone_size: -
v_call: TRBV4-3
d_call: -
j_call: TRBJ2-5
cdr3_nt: TGCGCCAGCAGCCCAAACAGTTTGTTCAGTCCGACGTCCCAAGAGACCCAGTACTTC
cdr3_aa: CASSPNSLFSPTSQETQYF

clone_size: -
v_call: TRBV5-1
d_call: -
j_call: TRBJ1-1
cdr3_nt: TGCGCCAGCAGCGTGGACACGAACACTGAAGCTTTCTTT
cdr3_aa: CASSVDTNTEAFF

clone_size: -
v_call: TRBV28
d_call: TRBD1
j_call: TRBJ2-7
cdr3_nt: TGTGCCAGCAGTTTAGTAGGGGACAGGGGCGGCGAGCAGTACTTC
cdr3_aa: CASSLVGDRGGEQYF

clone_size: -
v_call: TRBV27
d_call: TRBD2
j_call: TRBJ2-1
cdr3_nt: TGTGCCACCCAACGGACTAGCGGGAAGATTGAGCAGTTCTTC
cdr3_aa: CATQRTSGKIEQFF

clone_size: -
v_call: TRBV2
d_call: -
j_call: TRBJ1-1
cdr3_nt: TGTGCCAGCAGTGATATGCAGGGGATGCCTGAAGCTTTCTTT
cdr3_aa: CASSDMQGMPEAFF

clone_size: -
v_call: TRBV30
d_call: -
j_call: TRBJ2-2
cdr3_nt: TGTGCCTGGAGTGTACGTGGGGGTGGGGAGCTGTTTTTT
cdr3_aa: CAWSVRGGGELFF

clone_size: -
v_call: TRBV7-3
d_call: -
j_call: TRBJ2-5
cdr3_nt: TGTGCCAGCAGCCGAGGACAACAAGAGACCCAGTACTTC
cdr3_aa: CASSRGQQETQYF

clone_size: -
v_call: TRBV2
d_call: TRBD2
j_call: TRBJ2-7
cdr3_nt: TGTGCCAAGAGGGCTAGCGGGATCCACGAGCAGTACTTC
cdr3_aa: CAKRASGIHEQYF

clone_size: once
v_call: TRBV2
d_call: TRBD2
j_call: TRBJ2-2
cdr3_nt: TGTGCCAGCAGTGAAAAGACTAGCGGGGGGTCCGGGGAGCTGTTTTTT
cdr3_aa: CASSEKTSGGSGELFF

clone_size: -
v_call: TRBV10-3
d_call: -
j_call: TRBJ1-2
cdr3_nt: TGTGCCATCAGTGGGGTCCAGGAGCTCTATGGCTACACCTTC
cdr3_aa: CAISGVQELYGYTF

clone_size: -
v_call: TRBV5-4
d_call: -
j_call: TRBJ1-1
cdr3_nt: TGTGCCAGCAGCCCAAATACTTTGAACACTGAAGCTTTCTTT
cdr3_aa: CASSPNTLNTEAFF

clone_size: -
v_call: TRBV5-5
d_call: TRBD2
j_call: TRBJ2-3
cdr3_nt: TGTGCCAGCAGCTGGGGACTAGCGGGGCGCACAGATACGCAGTATTTT
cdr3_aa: CASSWGLAGRTDTQYF

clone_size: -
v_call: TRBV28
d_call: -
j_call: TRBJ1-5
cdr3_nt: TGTGCCAGCAGAGGTGGTCTACGCAATCAGCCCCAGCATTTT
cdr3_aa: CASRGGLRNQPQHF

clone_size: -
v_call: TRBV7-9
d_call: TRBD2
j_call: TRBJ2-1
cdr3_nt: TGTGCCAGCAGCCCCCCCGGACTAGCGGGAGTCAATGAGCAGTTCTTC
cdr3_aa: CASSPPGLAGVNEQFF

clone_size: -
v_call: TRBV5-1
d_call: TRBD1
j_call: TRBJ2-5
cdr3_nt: TGCGCCAGCAGCTTGGCGGGACAGGGTAGGAAAGAGACCCAGTACTTC
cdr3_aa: CASSLAGQGRKETQYF

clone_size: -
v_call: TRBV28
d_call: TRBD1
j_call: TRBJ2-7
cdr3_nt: TGTGCCAGCAGTTTCCTACAGGGGGCCTACGAGCAGTACTTC
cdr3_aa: CASSFLQGAYEQYF

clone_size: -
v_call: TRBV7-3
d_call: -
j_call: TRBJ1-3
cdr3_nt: TGTGCCAGGTCAGACAAACAGATCGGTAACACCATATATTTT
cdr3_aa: CARSDKQIGNTIYF

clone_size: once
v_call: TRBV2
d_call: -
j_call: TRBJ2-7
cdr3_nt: TGTGCCAGCAGTGAAGCGGGACGGATATACGAGCAGTACTTC
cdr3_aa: CASSEAGRIYEQYF

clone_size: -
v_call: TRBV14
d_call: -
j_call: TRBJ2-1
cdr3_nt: TGTGCCAGCAGCCAAGCGGGCTATGAGCAGTTCTTC
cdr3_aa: CASSQAGYEQFF

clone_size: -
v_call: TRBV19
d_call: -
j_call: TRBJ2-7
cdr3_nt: TGTGCCAGTAGTACCAAAGCGGAGAGCTCCTACGAGCAGTACTTC
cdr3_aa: CASSTKAESSYEQYF

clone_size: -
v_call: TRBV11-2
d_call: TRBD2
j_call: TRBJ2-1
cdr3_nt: TGTGCCAGCAGCCTAGCGGGAGGGGCGGAAAATGAGCAGTTCTTC
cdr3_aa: CASSLAGGAENEQFF

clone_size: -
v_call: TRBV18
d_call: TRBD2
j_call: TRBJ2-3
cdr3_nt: TGTGCCAGCTCACGGGGGGGAAACACAGATACGCAGTATTTT
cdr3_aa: CASSRGGNTDTQYF

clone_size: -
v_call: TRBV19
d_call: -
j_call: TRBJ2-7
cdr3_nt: TGTGCCAGTAGTATAGATCTGGCTACGGGCTACGAGCAGTACTTC
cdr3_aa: CASSIDLATGYEQYF

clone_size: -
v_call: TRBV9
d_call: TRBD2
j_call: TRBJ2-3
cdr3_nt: TGTGCCAGCAGCCTCAGGCTAGCGGGCCCGACAGATACGCAGTATTTT
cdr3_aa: CASSLRLAGPTDTQYF

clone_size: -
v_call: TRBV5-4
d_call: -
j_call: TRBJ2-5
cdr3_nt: TGTGCCAGCAGTGCGCAGGGCCCTCAGTACTTC
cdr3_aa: CASSAQGPQYF

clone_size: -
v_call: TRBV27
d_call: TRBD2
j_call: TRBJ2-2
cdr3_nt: TGTGCCAGCAGCGTAGCGGGGAGGACCGGGGAGCTGTTTTTT
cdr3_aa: CASSVAGRTGELFF

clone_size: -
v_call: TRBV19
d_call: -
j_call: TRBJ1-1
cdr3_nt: TGTGCCACTAACCTGGGAAACACTGAAGCTTTCTTT
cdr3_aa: CATNLGNTEAFF

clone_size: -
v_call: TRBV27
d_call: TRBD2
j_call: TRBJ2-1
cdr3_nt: TGTGCCAGCAGTTTAACCGCTAGCGGGAGGTCAAATGAGCAGTTCTTC
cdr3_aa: CASSLTASGRSNEQFF

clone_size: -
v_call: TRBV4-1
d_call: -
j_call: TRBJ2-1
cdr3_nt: TGCGCCAGCAGCACCACTGGGATGTCCGACAATGAGCAGTTCTTC
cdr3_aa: CASSTTGMSDNEQFF

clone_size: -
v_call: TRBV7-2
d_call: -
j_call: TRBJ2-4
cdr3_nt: TGTGCCAGCAGCTTATCGAATGGGGTTCAGTACTTC
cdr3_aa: CASSLSNGVQYF